This T cell receptor beta chain was captured in a study of OX40 agonist ivuxolimab in advanced cancers. The protocol was immunoSEQ multiplex PCR, while the TCRdb copy is restricted to in-frame clones and leaves out a portion. The sample has 70,000 to 90,000 clones, roughly 89% seen once. Germline V gene data show CDR1 as SGDLS and CDR2 as YYNGEE. The J segment lost 8 bases and the V segment lost 2 bases, leaving 7 bases of the junction unmatched. The CDR3 extends over 14 amino acids. The source of this sequence is an adult with an advanced solid tumor such as melanoma, head and neck, liver or kidney cancer. The chain joins TRBV9 to TRBJ2-1; 7 bases align to TRBD2. The sample in question was CD4+ or CD8+ T cells sorted from blood, obtained in a trial of the OX40 agonist ivuxolimab. The DNA of the CDR3 is TGTGCCAGCAGCGTTACGACTAGCTCGGATGAGCAGTTCTTC. The encoded protein is CASSVTTSSDEQFF.